Listed below are T cell receptor beta chains from one sample, sequenced in a study of CD8+ T cells in alopecia areata. Sequencing used immunoSEQ multiplex PCR; TCRdb keeps in-frame clones, though not all of them. The sample comprises hundreds of thousands of clones, roughly two thirds of which are singletons, and around 1.2% rests with the top ten. Sequenced here: CD4+ T cells sorted from blood, sampled at week 0. These receptors were obtained from a human donor with alopecia areata. The CDR3 runs from the conserved cysteine through the conserved F or W. Fields, in order: V gene, clone size, D gene, J gene, CDR3 protein. The D gene is left open where the match is weak. The size of a clone is reported for some rows only, either as once, few or many, or as a class for expanded clones.

>TRBV29-1|-|-|TRBJ1-1
CSVDLGGANTEAFF
>TRBV19|-|TRBD1|TRBJ1-5
CASREGARQPQHF
>TRBV30|-|-|TRBJ1-1
CAWSPRVDTEAFF
>TRBV30|-|-|TRBJ2-5
CAWKMTAATQYF
>TRBV6-6|once|-|TRBJ1-2
CASSYSGRRDYGYTF
>TRBV4-2|few|TRBD2|TRBJ2-7
CASSQGLADTTYEQYF
>TRBV30|-|-|TRBJ1-2
CAWNGGLDYGYTF
>TRBV5-1|-|-|TRBJ1-2
CASRQDLNYGYTF
>TRBV7-2|-|-|TRBJ1-3
CASSLGTYSGNTIYF
>TRBV7-2|-|-|TRBJ2-7
CASTKSIGTDPYEQYF
>TRBV5-4|few|-|TRBJ2-1
CASSLAPGSYNEQFF
>TRBV29-1|few|-|TRBJ2-2
CSVRDSGELFF
>TRBV9|-|-|TRBJ1-2
CASSQRGLGYTF
>TRBV2|-|-|TRBJ1-5
CASSPGRDDNQPQHF
>TRBV5-4|few|TRBD2|TRBJ2-7
CASSSLSRTSMHEQYF